This is a list of T cell receptor beta chains from one sample in a study of T cell changes during pregnancy in multiple sclerosis. Clones were sequenced by immunoSEQ multiplex PCR, and TCRdb holds only the in-frame ones, with some missing. The sample lists about 84,000 clones; 94% were seen once. The sample here was peripheral blood, taken in the third trimester of pregnancy. The receptors here all came from a female donor with multiple sclerosis, enrolled in a pregnancy study. Each CDR3 is given with its conserved first and last residue. A D gene is named only where the DNA matches it firmly. Only part of the rows carry a size: once, few, many, or a class if the clone is expanded.

d_call | j_call | clone_size | v_call | cdr3_aa | cdr3_nt
TRBD2 | TRBJ2-1 | - | TRBV6-5 | CASSYWRGAGGNEQFF | TGTGCCAGCAGTTATTGGCGGGGGGCCGGGGGAAATGAGCAGTTCTTC
TRBD1 | TRBJ1-1 | - | TRBV27 | CASSFRQGAGTEAFF | TGTGCCAGCAGTTTTCGGCAGGGGGCAGGCACTGAAGCTTTCTTT
TRBD1 | TRBJ1-5 | - | TRBV4-1 | CASSQDWPGGYQPQHF | TGCGCCAGCAGCCAAGACTGGCCAGGGGGCTATCAGCCCCAGCATTTT
TRBD2 | TRBJ2-5 | - | TRBV5-4 | CASSFWSGGAPETQYF | TGTGCCAGCAGCTTTTGGAGCGGGGGGGCCCCGGAGACCCAGTACTTC
TRBD1 | TRBJ1-3 | - | TRBV18 | CASSPGQGPSSGNTIYF | TGTGCCAGCTCACCTGGACAGGGCCCATCCTCTGGAAACACCATATATTTT
- | TRBJ1-1 | - | TRBV15 | CATRTRQENTEAFF | TGTGCCACCAGAACGAGACAGGAGAACACTGAAGCTTTCTTT
- | TRBJ1-1 | - | TRBV27 | CASSLSGRNTEAFF | TGTGCCAGCAGTTTATCTGGCAGAAACACTGAAGCTTTCTTT
TRBD1 | TRBJ1-2 | once | TRBV6-6 | CASSYSRTGNGYTF | TGTGCCAGCAGTTACTCCCGGACAGGGAATGGCTACACCTTC
TRBD2 | TRBJ2-7 | - | TRBV6-6 | CASNVAGGSSYEQYF | TGTGCCAGCAATGTAGCGGGGGGCAGCTCCTACGAGCAGTACTTC
TRBD1 | TRBJ1-2 | - | TRBV15 | CATSREGRTGGYGYTF | TGTGCCACCAGCAGAGAGGGGCGGACAGGGGGCTATGGCTACACCTTC
- | TRBJ2-2 | once | TRBV7-9 | CASSPEVDTGELFF | TGTGCCAGCAGCCCGGAGGTAGACACCGGGGAGCTGTTTTTT
- | TRBJ1-2 | once | TRBV16 | CASSQYWRYTF | TGTGCCAGCAGCCAATATTGGCGCTACACCTTC
- | TRBJ1-1 | - | TRBV18 | CASSPGLFHMNTEAFF | TGTGCCAGCTCACCGGGACTATTCCACATGAACACTGAAGCTTTCTTT
TRBD1 | TRBJ2-2 | - | TRBV19 | CATDRGGAGELFF | TGTGCCACCGACAGGGGGGGTGCCGGGGAGCTGTTTTTT
TRBD2 | TRBJ2-5 | - | TRBV19 | CASSRASGWQETQYF | TGTGCCAGTAGTCGGGCTAGCGGGTGGCAAGAGACCCAGTACTTC
TRBD2 | TRBJ2-5 | - | TRBV2 | CASSLAGGLGETQYF | TGTGCCAGCAGTCTAGCGGGGGGGCTTGGGGAGACCCAGTACTTC
- | TRBJ1-2 | - | TRBV5-6 | CASSLGTPYGYTF | TGTGCCAGCAGCTTGGGGACACCATATGGCTACACCTTC
- | TRBJ1-1 | - | TRBV15 | CATSPRGDYTEAFF | TGTGCCACCAGCCCGCGGGGTGACTACACTGAAGCTTTCTTT
- | TRBJ1-4 | once | TRBV2 | CASTAGSEKLFF | TGTGCCAGCACGGCAGGTAGTGAAAAACTGTTTTTT
- | TRBJ1-5 | - | TRBV7-8 | CASSLKRGGNQPQHF | TGTGCCAGCAGCTTAAAGCGGGGTGGCAATCAGCCCCAGCATTTT
- | TRBJ1-1 | - | TRBV28 | CASSFSVGVSEAFF | TGTGCCAGCAGTTTTAGCGTTGGGGTTTCTGAAGCTTTCTTT
- | TRBJ1-2 | once | TRBV4-1 | CASSGPSTKGYTF | TGCGCCAGCAGTGGCCCCAGTACCAAGGGCTACACCTTC
TRBD1 | TRBJ1-1 | - | TRBV5-6 | CASSWGQGGEAFF | TGTGCCAGCAGCTGGGGACAGGGCGGTGAAGCTTTCTTT
TRBD2 | TRBJ2-6 | - | TRBV7-9 | CASSLQAGVGANVLTF | TGTGCCAGCAGCCTTCAAGCGGGGGTTGGGGCCAACGTCCTGACTTTC
TRBD1 | TRBJ1-1 | - | TRBV6-5 | CASSIRTGGGPEAFF | TGTGCCAGCAGTATTAGGACAGGGGGCGGCCCTGAAGCTTTCTTT
- | TRBJ1-2 | - | TRBV7-2 | CASSPLSGSGYTF | TGTGCCAGCAGCCCCTTGAGTGGGAGCGGCTACACCTTC
TRBD2 | TRBJ2-3 | - | TRBV7-6 | CASSPGLVADTQYF | TGTGCCAGCAGCCCCGGACTAGTGGCAGATACGCAGTATTTT
- | TRBJ1-4 | - | TRBV27 | CASSSGLSGEKLFF | TGTGCCAGCAGTTCAGGACTGTCAGGTGAAAAACTGTTTTTT
TRBD1 | TRBJ1-4 | - | TRBV5-1 | CASSRPGQGGTNEKLFF | TGCGCCAGCAGCAGACCGGGACAGGGAGGCACTAATGAAAAACTGTTTTTT
- | TRBJ2-2 | - | TRBV9 | CASTTPRGTENTGELFF | TGTGCCAGCACCACTCCTCGGGGGACAGAGAACACCGGGGAGCTGTTTTTT
- | TRBJ1-2 | - | TRBV5-1 | CASTTAGAGEGYTF | TGCGCCAGCACAACGGCGGGGGCAGGGGAAGGCTACACCTTC
TRBD2 | TRBJ2-1 | - | TRBV5-6 | CASSSGLAGPNEQFF | TGTGCCAGCAGCTCAGGACTAGCGGGGCCCAATGAGCAGTTCTTC
- | TRBJ2-7 | - | TRBV5-4 | CASSLALVGAYEQYF | TGTGCCAGCAGCTTGGCCCTGGTCGGGGCCTACGAGCAGTACTTC
- | TRBJ1-4 | - | TRBV15 | CATSSHQGPNEKLFF | TGTGCCACCAGCAGCCACCAGGGGCCAAATGAAAAACTGTTTTTT
TRBD2 | TRBJ2-2 | - | TRBV6-6 | CASSFGLADTGELFF | TGTGCCAGCAGTTTCGGACTAGCGGACACCGGGGAGCTGTTTTTT
- | TRBJ1-1 | - | TRBV5-6 | CASSLLKQGTEAFF | TGTGCCAGCAGCTTATTGAAACAGGGTACTGAAGCTTTCTTT
TRBD1 | TRBJ2-3 | - | TRBV7-9 | CASSLSVGQGYTDTQYF | TGTGCCAGCAGCTTAAGTGTGGGACAGGGCTACACAGATACGCAGTATTTT
- | TRBJ1-2 | - | TRBV7-6 | CASSLGSTPGYGYTF | TGTGCCAGCAGCTTAGGAAGCACCCCAGGCTATGGCTACACCTTC
- | TRBJ1-1 | - | TRBV19 | CASSRGPTEAFF | TGTGCCAGTAGTAGGGGCCCCACTGAAGCTTTCTTT
TRBD1 | TRBJ1-1 | - | TRBV11-2 | CASSTHTGALAEAFF | TGTGCCAGCAGCACACATACAGGGGCTCTCGCTGAAGCTTTCTTT
- | TRBJ2-3 | - | TRBV6-6 | CASSYIGGGTDTQYF | TGTGCCAGCAGTTACATTGGAGGGGGCACAGATACGCAGTATTTT
- | TRBJ1-1 | - | TRBV5-1 | CASRKTGPNAQITEAFF | TGCGCCAGCAGAAAGACAGGACCCAACGCTCAGATCACTGAAGCTTTCTTT
TRBD1 | TRBJ2-7 | - | TRBV7-2 | CASSLATGNREQYF | TGTGCCAGCAGCTTAGCGACAGGGAACAGAGAGCAGTACTTC
TRBD1 | TRBJ2-2 | - | TRBV6-5 | CASSRGQTNTGELFF | TGTGCCAGCAGTAGGGGACAGACGAACACCGGGGAGCTGTTTTTT
TRBD1 | TRBJ1-2 | - | TRBV7-8 | CASSSRTGRDYGYTF | TGTGCCAGCAGCTCCCGGACAGGGAGGGACTATGGCTACACCTTC
TRBD1 | TRBJ1-2 | - | TRBV23-1 | CASSQLRGDGQGGYTF | TGCGCCAGCAGTCAACTAAGGGGTGATGGACAGGGAGGCTACACCTTC
TRBD2 | TRBJ2-1 | - | TRBV5-1 | CASSLELAGGLSYNEQFF | TGCGCCAGCAGCTTGGAACTAGCGGGGGGACTCTCCTACAATGAGCAGTTCTTC
- | TRBJ2-3 | - | TRBV27 | CASSLKGGTDTQYF | TGTGCCAGCAGTTTAAAGGGAGGCACAGATACGCAGTATTTT
TRBD1 | TRBJ1-1 | - | TRBV6-4 | CASSMVQGTEAFF | TGTGCCAGCAGTATGGTACAGGGGACTGAAGCTTTCTTT